Listed here are 30 T cell receptor beta chains from one sample, sequenced in a study of human T cells and chemical hapten exposure. Noted time point: patch test 1, 2 weeks after DPC sensitization. Treatment here: therapeutic diphenylcyclopropenone sensitization with weekly scalp DPC. MiXCR, run by TCRdb on the RACE reads, gives a single entry per CDR3 protein. Of fewer than 100,000 distinct CDR3 sequences in the sample, over 9.5% were seen once. Sequenced here: whole blood, sampled in connection with sensitization to the hapten diphenylcyclopropenone (DPC). The source is a woman in her sixties with alopecia areata. Some clones in this sample may be carry-over from other donors' samples.

As to this clonotype: At one end the junction does not follow the germline gene, possibly because of a read error. The genes are TRBV7-7 and TRBJ2-5; the D gene is possibly TRBD2 (6 bases). Germline CDR1 SSHAT, CDR2 FNYEAQ (reference sequence). The CDR3 has 13 residues. Here the CDR3 reads CASSSGFQETQYF. The CDR3 nucleotides are TGTGCTAGCAGCAGCGGGTTCCAAGAGACCCAGTACTTC.

The chain links TRBV9 to TRBJ2-1, with D tentatively TRBD2 (5 bases). The V gene's germline CDR1 is SGDLS and CDR2 YYNGEE. Between the trimmed V and J ends, which lost 2 bases and 8 bases, there was a span of 14 bases. The CDR3 is 14 residues long. The CDR3 nucleotides are TGTGCCAGCAGCGTTGGCGGAGAAGCGGATGAGCAGTTCTTC. Translating it yields CASSVGGEADEQFF.

The rearrangement links TRBV20-1 to TRBJ2-7; D is tentatively TRBD1 or TRBD2 (5 bases each). Germline CDR1 reads DFQATT; CDR2 reads SNEGSKA (reference sequence). The CDR3 totals 14 residues. The V and J ends lost 0 bases and 0 bases respectively, with 9 bases between them. In DNA form, the CDR3 reads TGCAGTGCTAGAGAACGGGACGGCTCCTACGAGCAGTACTTC. It is translated as CSARERDGSYEQYF.

This clonotype was seen more than once but under ten times. This sequence joins TRBV19 and TRBJ2-3; 11 positions match TRBD1. Germline-derived CDR1 and CDR2 are LNHDA and SQIVND (reference sequence). This CDR3 has 15 residues. Trimming took 7 bases from V and 8 from J; bases not matched to a gene: 11. CDR3 DNA: TGTGCCAGTAATCCCGGGACAGGGGGTTTACGTACGCAGTATTTT. Protein: CASNPGTGGLRTQYF.

The sample holds many counts of this clonotype. J is TRBJ2-5 and V is TRBV2; 7 bases line up with TRBD1. CDR1 is SNHLY, CDR2 FYNNEI, per germline. The CDR3 totals 16 residues. Trimming removed 6 bases from V and 1 base from J; junction bases left unmatched: 11. CDR3: CASRGTVLTIQETQYF. The CDR3 region has the DNA TGTGCCAGCAGAGGGACAGTCCTTACAATCCAAGAGACCCAGTACTTC.

Judged by abundance, this clonotype is medium-sized. The CDR3 reads CASRRNTEAFF. The CDR3 DNA reads as TGTGCCAGCAGAAGGAACACTGAAGCTTTCTTT. This chain uses TRBV27 with TRBJ1-1; D gene unclear. V was pared by 6 bases and J by 1 base, with 3 bases between. CDR1 is MNHEY, CDR2 SMNVEV, per germline (reference sequence). The CDR3 has 11 residues.

This clonotype occurred a few times. The chain is built from TRBV10-3 and TRBJ1-1; D gene ambiguous. Trimming removed 11 bases from V and 7 bases from J, with 20 bases in between. This CDR3 has 13 amino acids. CDR1 and CDR2 (germline): ENHRY, SYGVKD. The CDR3 reads CALSGALGREAFF. The CDR3 bases are TGTGCCCTCTCGGGAGCCCTAGGGCGTGAAGCTTTCTTT.

The chain links TRBV7-2 to TRBJ1-6; D unclear. The V end was cut by 4 bases, the J end by 5 bases, with 6 bases between. The CDR3 sequence is 13 residues long. Germline CDR1 and CDR2: SGHTA and FQGNSA. CDR3 in DNA: TGTGCCAGCAGCTCCGTGAATAATTCACCCCTCCACTTT. This translates into CASSSVNNSPLHF.

The chain links TRBV9 to TRBJ1-2, with TRBD1 matching 7 bases. This CDR3 comprises 14 residues. Germline V gene data show CDR1 as SGDLS and CDR2 as YYNGEE. Trimming removed 3 bases from V and 2 bases from J; junction bases left unmatched: 4. In DNA, the CDR3 is TGTGCCAGCAGCGCGACAGGGAGGAACTATGGCTACACCTTC. It is translated as CASSATGRNYGYTF.

The chain recombines TRBV7-6 with TRBJ1-4; 10 nucleotides agree with TRBD1. The CDR3 length is 15 residues. V trimming: 5 bases; J trimming: 7 bases; junction bases outside the gene matches: 7. Germline lookup yields CDR1 SGHVS and CDR2 FNYEAQ. CDR3 protein: CASSTRQGAVEKLFF. CDR3 DNA: TGTGCCAGCAGCACAAGACAGGGGGCAGTTGAAAAACTGTTTTTT.

The chain recombines TRBV20-1 with TRBJ1-4; no clear D. V lost 1 base, J lost 5 bases, and 14 bases lay in between. Per the germline V gene, CDR1 is DFQATT and CDR2 is SNEGSKA (reference sequence). This CDR3 spans 15 amino acids. The CDR3 spells CSARGTAGQNEKLFF. The CDR3 coding sequence is TGCAGTGCTAGAGGAACAGCCGGTCAAAATGAAAAACTGTTTTTT.

This clonotype was recorded at least ten times. DNA of the CDR3: TGTGCCAGCACCCTTCAGGCGGGGTTCGGCCAGAAATATGGCTACACCTTC. Translated, it gives CASTLQAGFGQKYGYTF. This sequence joins TRBV11-2 and TRBJ1-2, with D uncertain. This CDR3 spans 17 amino acids. Germline V lookup: CDR1 SGHAT, CDR2 FQNNGV. V lost 7 bases to trimming and J lost 5 bases, with 26 bases between them.

This clonotype occurred a few times. The gene calls are TRBV18 and TRBJ1-6, with TRBD1 matching 8 bases. In germline, CDR1 is KGHSH, CDR2 LQKENI. The CDR3 sequence is 15 residues long. The V segment lost 2 bases and the J segment 8 bases; nucleotides outside the gene matches: 5. CDR3 DNA sequence: TGTGCCAGCTCACCAAACAGGGGGTCGGATTCACCCCTCCACTTT. Translating it yields CASSPNRGSDSPLHF.

This clonotype has only a few counts. Here the CDR3 DNA reads TGTGCCAGCAGTTTATCGGACTCCTACGAGCAGTACTTC. Translating gives CASSLSDSYEQYF. The chain carries TRBV27 and TRBJ2-7, with D hard to call. V lost 0 bases to trimming and J lost 0 bases, with 3 bases between them. Germline assignment: CDR1 MNHEY and CDR2 SMNVEV (reference sequence). This CDR3 is built from 13 residues.

The chain is built from TRBV6-4 and TRBJ2-7; 10 nucleotides agree with TRBD1. The CDR3 is 17 residues long. V was clipped by 4 bases and J by 1 base; unmatched bases: 10. The germline gives CDR1 MRHNA, CDR2 SNTAGT. CDR3 bases: TGTGCCAGCAGTGCCCCCGGGACAGGGGTTTTATCCTACGAGCAGTACTTC. As protein: CASSAPGTGVLSYEQYF.

This clonotype was detected many times. DNA of the CDR3: TGCGCCAGCAGCTACCGGGGACAGGGGCCCCCCTACGAGCAGTACTTC. Its protein product is CASSYRGQGPPYEQYF. This sequence joins TRBV5-1 and TRBJ2-7; TRBD1 aligns across 10 bases. CDR3 length: 16 residues. Germline trimming cut 3 bases from V and 2 bases from J; bases unmatched to any gene: 8. The germline CDR1 and CDR2 sequences are SGHRS and YFSETQ.

In this sample, this clonotype turned up many times. The V and J genes are TRBV12-5 and TRBJ1-2; no definite D call. This CDR3 has 12 residues. V was trimmed by 1 base and J by 8 bases, leaving 8 bases between them. Germline CDR1 LGHNT, CDR2 FRNRAP. CDR3 coding DNA: TGTGCTAGTGGTTTGGGCGTCCTAGGCTACACCTTC. It is translated as CASGLGVLGYTF.

The V gene is TRBV4-2, the J gene TRBJ1-1, with TRBD1 matching 9 bases. The V and J ends lost 3 bases and 7 bases, in that order; junction bases with no gene match: 6. The V gene's germline CDR1 is LGHNA and CDR2 YNFKEQ. This CDR3 contains 14 residues. The CDR3 is CASSQPDRGGEAFF. CDR3 DNA: TGTGCCAGCAGCCAGCCGGACAGGGGTGGTGAAGCTTTCTTT.

This clonotype was detected only a few times. The CDR3 bases are TGTGCCAGCAGCTTAGGGGGCTCCACCTACTACGAGCAGTACTTC. Translated: CASSLGGSTYYEQYF. The chain couples TRBV13 to TRBJ2-7; D is uncertain. The CDR3 consists of 15 residues. Germline V gene lookup returns CDR1 PRHDT and CDR2 FYEKMQ (reference sequence). Trimming left V 0 bases short and J 3 bases short, with 12 bases between.

The V call is TRBV7-6, the J call TRBJ2-3; tentative D call: TRBD1 (6 bases). The V gene's germline CDR1 is SGHVS and CDR2 FNYEAQ. Trimming removed 8 bases from V and 6 bases from J, with 9 bases in between. CDR3 size: 11 residues. DNA for the CDR3: TGTGCCAGCTTAAGGGGGGATACGCAGTATTTT. It encodes CASLRGDTQYF.

The genes are TRBV29-1 and TRBJ2-1; TRBD2 matches at 7 bases. Looked up from germline, CDR1 is SQVTM and CDR2 is ANQGSEA. The CDR3 runs 14 residues. CDR3 bases: TGCAGTCAGGGAGGGGAAAGCTCCTACAATGAGCAGTTCTTC. Protein sequence: CSQGGESSYNEQFF.

This chain joins TRBV7-6 and TRBJ2-7; unclear D gene. The V gene's germline CDR1 is SGHVS and CDR2 FNYEAQ. With 1 base removed from V and 3 bases from J, the gap between germline ends came to 10 bases. The CDR3 is 14 residues long. The CDR3 region is CASSLDWGYYEQYF. The CDR3 DNA reads TGTGCCAGCAGCTTAGATTGGGGTTACTACGAGCAGTACTTC.

The chain employs TRBV7-9 and TRBJ1-4, with D hard to call. The CDR3 sequence is 13 residues long. Germline V gene sequence: CDR1 SEHNR, CDR2 FQNEAQ (reference sequence). Between the trimmed V and J ends, which lost 4 bases and 7 bases, there was a span of 10 bases. For the CDR3, the DNA is TGTGCCAGCAGCTGGGAGAGATCTGAAAAACTGTTTTTT. It is translated as CASSWERSEKLFF.

The genes are TRBV9 and TRBJ2-2; 9 positions agree with TRBD2. The CDR3 is 16 amino acids. Germline V gene lookup returns CDR1 SGDLS and CDR2 YYNGEE. The junction had 5 bases not matched to a gene; V was cut back by 3 bases and J by 2 bases. The CDR3 sequence is CASSGSSGANTGELFF. The CDR3 coding sequence is TGTGCCAGCAGCGGCTCTAGCGGGGCCAACACCGGGGAGCTGTTTTTT.

A single count supports this clonotype. The rearrangement joins TRBV7-2 to TRBJ2-3; D is undetermined. Looked up from germline, CDR1 is SGHTA and CDR2 is FQGNSA. The V end was cut by 0 bases, the J end by 4 bases, with 5 bases between. The CDR3 sequence is 13 residues long. The CDR3 here is CASSLAIPDTQYF. CDR3 bases: TGTGCCAGCAGCTTAGCGATTCCAGATACGCAGTATTTT.

This chain links TRBV4-1 with TRBJ1-5; D not certain. Trimming shortened V by 5 bases and J by 0 bases, and 8 bases separated the two germline ends. The V gene's germline CDR1 is MGHRA and CDR2 YSYEKL. The CDR3 contains 14 residues. CDR3 in DNA: TGCGCCAGCAGCGAGCAATATAGCAATCAGCCCCAGCATTTT. Amino acid sequence: CASSEQYSNQPQHF.

The chain is built from TRBV14 and TRBJ2-6; no definite D call. Germline values: CDR1 SGHDN, CDR2 FVKESK. V was shortened by 5 bases and J by 0 bases, with 8 bases between the two germline ends. The CDR3 consists of 15 residues. The DNA for the CDR3 is TGTGCCAGCAGCTATGCTAGCTCTGGGGCCAACGTCCTGACTTTC. Its translation is CASSYASSGANVLTF.

This clonotype was recorded at least ten times. The chain combines TRBV20-1 with TRBJ1-1; D may be TRBD1 (5 bases). CDR3 length: 16 residues. V shed 0 bases and J shed 5 bases, with 19 bases lying between them. Looked up from germline, CDR1 is DFQATT and CDR2 is SNEGSKA (reference sequence). As DNA, the CDR3 is TGCAGTGCTAGAGATCGGGGGGGTGTAAGGCGGACTGAAGCTTTCTTT. It specifies CSARDRGGVRRTEAFF.

In regard to this clonotype: The DNA is left out, because the CDR3 cannot be placed on it with certainty; the CDR3 is given as TCRdb lists it. The chain has TRBV28 and TRBJ2-1; the DNA was not compared with TRBD2, the D call given in the table. The CDR3 numbers 17 amino acids, ends counted. Germline V gene sequence: CDR1 MDHEN, CDR2 SYDVKM. CDR3 amino acids: CASSSSGLAGGRNEQFF.

The gene calls are TRBV9 and TRBJ2-7, with D uncertain. Germline CDR1 and CDR2: SGDLS and YYNGEE. The CDR3 covers 12 residues. V was shortened by 2 bases and J by 5 bases, with 8 bases between the two germline ends. The CDR3 DNA reads TGTGCCAGCAGCGTCGAAGGAGACGAGCAGTACTTC. Its translation is CASSVEGDEQYF.